This TCR beta chain was obtained from a study of radiotherapy plus CTLA-4 blockade in lung cancer. Study-wide context: Objective responses arose in roughly 20% of patients, and approximately 28% experienced disease control.

Regarding this clone: No antigen is known for it.

The data were produced by immunoSEQ multiplex PCR, yet TCRdb's version contains in-frame clones alone and is incomplete. In the table there are tens of thousands of clones, around 86% of which are singletons. Looked up from germline, CDR1 is SGHRS and CDR2 is YFSETQ. V lost 7 bases and J lost 0, with 13 bases in between. The CDR3 has 14 residues. Study-level points and caveats: Reports identified early blood T cell clone dynamics, with interferon-beta, as the best response predictor. Peripheral blood showed expansion of tumor-derived TCR clones after radiotherapy and ipilimumab.

The source material was peripheral blood, sampled from a patient treated with radiotherapy plus ipilimumab. The receptor was isolated from a human donor with non-small cell lung cancer that progressed on radiotherapy plus ipilimumab. This sequence joins TRBV5-1 and TRBJ1-2, with TRBD1 as a possible D gene (5 bases). The CDR3: CASSSDSANYGYTF. The CDR3, as DNA: TGCGCCAGCTCCTCTGACAGTGCTAACTATGGCTACACCTTC.